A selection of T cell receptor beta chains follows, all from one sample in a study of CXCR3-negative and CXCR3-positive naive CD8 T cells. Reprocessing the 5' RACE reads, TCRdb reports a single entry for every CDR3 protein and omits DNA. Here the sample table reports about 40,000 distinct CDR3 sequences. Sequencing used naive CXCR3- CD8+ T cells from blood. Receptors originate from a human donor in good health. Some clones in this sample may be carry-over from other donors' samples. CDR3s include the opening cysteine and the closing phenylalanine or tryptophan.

CDR3: CASSPKAGSEKLFF
J: TRBJ1-4
V: TRBV11-2

CDR3: CASSKGSPWRRGQYF
J: TRBJ2-7
V: TRBV21-1

CDR3: CASSLVARDQPQHF
J: TRBJ1-5
V: TRBV7-9

CDR3: CASSQELTGAGGYTF
J: TRBJ1-2
V: TRBV3-1

CDR3: CSVYGSGEQYF
J: TRBJ2-7
V: TRBV29-1

CDR3: CASSSAGGDTDTQYF
J: TRBJ2-3
V: TRBV13

CDR3: CASSSVGTSEQFF
J: TRBJ2-1
V: TRBV5-6

CDR3: CASSSGTSGLYQETQYF
J: TRBJ2-5
V: TRBV12-3/TRBV12-4

CDR3: CASSQAIASGANVLTF
J: TRBJ2-6
V: TRBV4-3

CDR3: CASSPPGQLEDEQYF
J: TRBJ2-7
V: TRBV7-9